These 5 T cell receptor beta chains were all obtained from the same sample, sequenced in a study of T cells after somatic rescue of genetic block. Sequenced by immunoSEQ multiplex PCR; TCRdb stores in-frame clones only, minus some. This sample has about 14,000 clones, with about three quarters found just once. The material sequenced was peripheral blood mononuclear cells (PBMCs). The receptor source for this set is a boy aged 5-17 years.

The table lists this clone with a few counts. V and J are TRBV7-9 and TRBJ1-1; no definite D call. This CDR3 has 14 residues. V lost 1 base and J 8 bases, leaving 14 bases between the germline ends. The germline V gene has CDR1 SEHNR and CDR2 FQNEAQ (reference sequence). Here the CDR3 DNA reads TGTGCCAGCAGCTTAGACACACTTCAGGAAGAAGCTTTCTTT. Protein: CASSLDTLQEEAFF.

This clone came up once. The V and J genes are TRBV18 and TRBJ2-7, with TRBD1 matching 9 bases. Germline lookup yields CDR1 KGHSH and CDR2 LQKENI. The ends lost 6 bases at V and 3 bases at J; junction bases unmatched: 6. This CDR3 has 14 residues. The CDR3: CASSPGTGYYEQYF. In DNA form, the CDR3 reads TGTGCCAGCTCGCCCGGGACAGGGTACTACGAGCAGTACTTC.

This clone was seen only a few times. The rearrangement links TRBV6-5 to TRBJ2-7; the match to TRBD1 covers 7 bases. The CDR3 covers 13 residues. J lost 2 bases, V lost 6 bases, and 4 bases had no gene match. CDR1 is MNHEY and CDR2 is SVGAGI in the germline V gene. The CDR3 is CASRGTVTYEQYF. The CDR3 nucleotides are TGTGCCAGCAGGGGGACAGTAACCTACGAGCAGTACTTC.

The chain recombines TRBV7-6 with TRBJ2-7; D is tentatively TRBD1 or TRBD2 (5 bases each). The germline V gene encodes CDR1 SGHVS and CDR2 FNYEAQ. The CDR3 is 14 amino acids. V was clipped by 3 bases and J by 2 bases, with 11 bases between them. For the CDR3, the DNA is TGTGCCAGCAGCTTCCGGGACCGTCCCTACGAGCAGTACTTC. Amino acids: CASSFRDRPYEQYF.

V usage is TRBV19 and J usage is TRBJ2-2, with D possibly TRBD1 on 6 matching bases. The germline gives CDR1 LNHDA, CDR2 SQIVND (reference sequence). V shed 6 bases and J shed 2 bases, with 13 bases lying between them. The CDR3 runs to 15 residues. Here the CDR3 DNA reads TGTGCCAGTAGCAAACAGGGAACTAACACCGGGGAGCTGTTTTTT. This gives the protein CASSKQGTNTGELFF. The whole variable domain, filled in from reference TRBV19 and TRBJ2-2, reads DGGITQSPKYLFRKEGQNVTLSCEQNLNHDAMYWYRQDPGQGLRLIYYSQIVNDFQKGDIAEGYSVSREKKESFPLTVTSAQKNPTAFYLCASSKQGTNTGELFFGEGSRLTVL.